This T cell receptor (beta chain) was obtained from a study of blood T cell repertoires in COVID-19. The wider study: The United States, Italy and Spain were the sources of the acute and convalescent COVID-19 samples.

This CDR3 is built from 19 residues. Trimming removed 0 bases at V and 2 bases at J, with 21 bases between. Germline CDR1 reads KGHSY; CDR2 reads FQNENV. As originally analysed: How many nucleated cells were present was estimated from reference gene primer amplification. The method was immunoSEQ multiplex PCR; TCRdb's version includes in-frame clones alone and lacks a portion of them. The DNA gave D and trimming, while V, J and clone size come from that table. The sample carries roughly 210,000 clones, 88% recorded once. This clonotype originated in a man between 65 and 79 years old with acute or convalescent COVID-19. The chain uses TRBV16 and TRBJ2-3; weak D call: TRBD1 (6 bases). The sequenced material came from peripheral blood. In nucleotides, the CDR3 is TGTGCCAGCAGCCAATCCTTTTCGCGGACAGCCCTAATCACAGATACGCAGTATTTT. This translates into CASSQSFSRTALITDTQYF. Full variable domain (outside the CDR3, taken from reference TRBV16 and TRBJ2-3): GEEVAQTPKHLVRGEGQKAKLYCAPIKGHSYVFWYQQVLKNEFKFLISFQNENVFDETGMPKERFSAKCLPNSPCSLEIQATKLEDSAVYFCASSQSFSRTALITDTQYFGPGTRLTVL.